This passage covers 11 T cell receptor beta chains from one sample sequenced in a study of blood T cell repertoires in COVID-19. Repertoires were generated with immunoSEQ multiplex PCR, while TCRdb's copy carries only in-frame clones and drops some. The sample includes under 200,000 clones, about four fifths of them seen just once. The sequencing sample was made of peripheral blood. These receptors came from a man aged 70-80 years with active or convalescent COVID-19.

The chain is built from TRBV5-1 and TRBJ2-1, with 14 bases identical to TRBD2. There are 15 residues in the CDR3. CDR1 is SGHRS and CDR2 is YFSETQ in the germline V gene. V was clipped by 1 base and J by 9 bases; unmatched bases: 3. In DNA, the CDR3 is TGCGCCAGCAGCTTGACGGGACTAGCGGGGGTTGAGCAGTTCTTC. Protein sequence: CASSLTGLAGVEQFF.

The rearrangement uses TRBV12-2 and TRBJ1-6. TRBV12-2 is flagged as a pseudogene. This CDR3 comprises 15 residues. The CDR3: CASRLVAEKNSPLHF. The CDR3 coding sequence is TGTGCAAGTCGCTTAGTCGCGGAGAAGAATTCACCCCTCCACTTT.

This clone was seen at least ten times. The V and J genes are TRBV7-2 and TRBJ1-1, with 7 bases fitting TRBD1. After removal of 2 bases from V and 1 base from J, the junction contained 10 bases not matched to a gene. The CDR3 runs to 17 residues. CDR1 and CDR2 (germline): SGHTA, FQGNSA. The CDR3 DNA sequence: TGTGCCAGCAGCTTATTAGGGGGCTGGGGCCAGAACACTGAAGCTTTCTTT. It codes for CASSLLGGWGQNTEAFF.

CDR3 in amino acids: CASSLGAGQGGGKTQYF. CDR3 nucleotides: TGTGCCAGCAGCTTAGGGGCGGGGCAGGGAGGCGGCAAGACCCAGTACTTC. The chain joins TRBV7-6 to TRBJ2-5, with D possibly matching TRBD2 (6 bases). In germline, CDR1 is SGHVS, CDR2 FNYEAQ. Trimming pared 1 base from V and 6 bases from J, leaving 21 bases between. The CDR3 sequence is 17 residues long.

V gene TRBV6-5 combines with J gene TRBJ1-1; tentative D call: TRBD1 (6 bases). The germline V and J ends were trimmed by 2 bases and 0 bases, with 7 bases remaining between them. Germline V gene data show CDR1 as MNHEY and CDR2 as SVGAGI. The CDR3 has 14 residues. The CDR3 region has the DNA TGTGCCAGCAGTTACGGGGGCCTGAACACTGAAGCTTTCTTT. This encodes CASSYGGLNTEAFF.

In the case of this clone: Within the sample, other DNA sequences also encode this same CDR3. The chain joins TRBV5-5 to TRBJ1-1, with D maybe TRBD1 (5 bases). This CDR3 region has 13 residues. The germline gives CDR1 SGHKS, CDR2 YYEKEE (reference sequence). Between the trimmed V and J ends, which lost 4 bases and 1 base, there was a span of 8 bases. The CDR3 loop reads CASSADRNTEAFF. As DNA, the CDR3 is TGTGCCAGCAGCGCAGACAGGAACACTGAAGCTTTCTTT. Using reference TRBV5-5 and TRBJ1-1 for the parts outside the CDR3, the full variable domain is DAGVTQSPTHLIKTRGQQVTLRCSPISGHKSVSWYQQVLGQGPQFIFQYYEKEERGRGNFPDRFSARQFPNYSSELNVNALLLGDSALYLCASSADRNTEAFFGQGTRLTVV.

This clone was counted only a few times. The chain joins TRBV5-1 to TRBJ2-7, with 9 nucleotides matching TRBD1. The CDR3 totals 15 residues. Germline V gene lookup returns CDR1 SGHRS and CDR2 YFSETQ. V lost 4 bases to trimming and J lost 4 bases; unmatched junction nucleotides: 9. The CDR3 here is CASSENTGGLYEQYF. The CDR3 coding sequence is TGCGCCAGCAGCGAGAACACAGGGGGCTTATACGAGCAGTACTTC. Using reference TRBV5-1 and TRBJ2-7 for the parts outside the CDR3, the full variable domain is KAGVTQTPRYLIKTRGQQVTLSCSPISGHRSVSWYQQTPGQGLQFLFEYFSETQRNKGNFPGRFSGRQFSNSRSEMNVSTLELGDSALYLCASSENTGGLYEQYFGPGTRLTVT.

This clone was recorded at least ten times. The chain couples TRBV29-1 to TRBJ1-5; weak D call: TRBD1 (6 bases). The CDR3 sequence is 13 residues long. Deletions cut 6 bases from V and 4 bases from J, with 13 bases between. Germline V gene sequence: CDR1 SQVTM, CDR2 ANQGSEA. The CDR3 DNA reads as TGCAGCGTGGGACAAGGGGGAAATCAGCCCCAGCATTTT. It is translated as CSVGQGGNQPQHF. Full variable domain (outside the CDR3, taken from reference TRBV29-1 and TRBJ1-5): SAVISQKPSRDICQRGTSLTIQCQVDSQVTMMFWYRQQPGQSLTLIATANQGSEATYESGFVIDKFPISRPNLTFSTLTVSNMSPEDSSIYLCSVGQGGNQPQHFGDGTRLSIL.

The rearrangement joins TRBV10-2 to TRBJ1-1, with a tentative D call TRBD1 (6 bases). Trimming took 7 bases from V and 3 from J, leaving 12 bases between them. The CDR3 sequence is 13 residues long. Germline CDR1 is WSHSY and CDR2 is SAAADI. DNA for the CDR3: TGCGCCAGCAAATCAGGGGAATACACTGAAGCTTTCTTT. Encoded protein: CASKSGEYTEAFF.

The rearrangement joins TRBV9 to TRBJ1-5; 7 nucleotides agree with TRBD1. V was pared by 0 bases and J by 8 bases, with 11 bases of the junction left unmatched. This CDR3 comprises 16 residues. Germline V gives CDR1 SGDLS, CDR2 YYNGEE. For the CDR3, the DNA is TGTGCCAGCAGCGTAGGTGAGGGGGCCTTGGGGAAGCCCCAGCATTTT. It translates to CASSVGEGALGKPQHF.

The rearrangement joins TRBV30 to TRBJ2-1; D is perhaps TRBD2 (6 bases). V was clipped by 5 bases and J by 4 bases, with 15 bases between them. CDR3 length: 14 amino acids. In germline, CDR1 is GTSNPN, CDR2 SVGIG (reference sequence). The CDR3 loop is CAWGRLELYNEQFF. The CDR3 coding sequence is TGTGCCTGGGGAAGACTAGAGCTATACAATGAGCAGTTCTTC.